This T cell receptor (beta chain) was documented in a study of cytomegalovirus exposure and HLA in healthy donors (dated by TCRdb to the late 2010s). Regarding the study in general: According to an earlier analysis of 587 of the donors, about 179 million T cells yielded 100 million or so unique TCR beta sequences and 276 Gb of sequence data. An early release covering more than 500 HLA-typed donors comprised approximately 300 gigabases of sequencing data and around 86 million unique TCR sequences. Among the roughly 400 genotyped donors, approximately 82% belonged to the genetic ancestry cluster associated with self-reported Caucasian donors. The study aimed to test whether cataloging public T cell receptors could reveal signatures of past pathogen exposure. Using immunosequencing, the study profiled T cell repertoires from around 670 subjects and related those repertoires to cytomegalovirus serostatus. In addition to the first cohort of approximately 670 subjects, a separate validation cohort of approximately 130 different subjects was used. To predict cytomegalovirus infection status, the study brought together high-throughput TCR immunosequencing, statistical association of individual TCRs with disease status, and machine learning. To study patterns of TCR occurrence, a later analysis re-analyzed previously published TCR beta repertoires from 500 to 850 donors and added high-resolution HLA genotyping. Rather than using new phenotypic data, the later analysis identified candidate immune exposures from TCR beta sequences and from how often those sequences occurred across donors. An earlier analysis of a few hundred of the donors applied high-throughput TCR beta sequencing to assess whether each TCR beta V gene segment acted as functional or pseudogenic. Donor age, sex, ethnicity and CMV serostatus were compiled together with the repertoire data. In a later genetic analysis, genome-wide SNP genotypes for about three fifths of the roughly 670 donors were used, and that subset was treated as a discovery cohort. Every repertoire in the discovery cohort had been generated on one and the same sequencing platform. HLA typing covered class I and class II loci at four-digit resolution. The number of donors typed differed by locus, with 629-630 for A, B, C, DRB1 and DQB1, 522 for DQA1, over 600 for DPA1, and 472 for DPB1. A few DR-DQ haplotypes were treated as single units for association and clustering because of strong linkage in the cohort. On average, around 230,000 unique TCR beta nucleotide sequences were sequenced per donor among fewer than 500 genotyped donors of the cohort, with around 19% of those sequences being non-productive.

Receptors were amplified or captured by the immunoSEQ multiplex PCR assay. The multiplex PCR relied on a mix of 60 forward primers for TCR Vbeta segments and 13 reverse primers for TCR Jbeta segments. A multiplex PCR assay on genomic DNA amplified the CDR3 region of rearranged TCR beta genes. The Illumina HiSeq System was used to sequence the amplified TCR beta libraries as 87-base-pair reads. The source study handled its data this way. A later analysis counted some 74 million unique TCR beta chains across the 600 to 850 repertoires, and around 9.9 million of these chains were shared by at least two donors. A nearest-neighbor algorithm error-corrected the raw reads and collapsed the reads into unique sequences, merging closely related sequences to remove PCR and sequencing errors. Alignment of CDR3 sequences to IMGT reference sequences was used to assign V, D and J gene segments. For a sequence to be retained, a match of at least six nucleotides to both a V gene segment and a J gene segment was required. Rearrangements were classified as productive when the CDR3 lacked stop codons and remained in frame with V and J, and all other rearrangements were classified as non-productive. Following IMGT convention, CDR3 was defined as the stretch from the second conserved V-encoded cysteine to the conserved J-encoded phenylalanine. In an earlier analysis of around 640 of the donors, sequences lacking an unambiguous match to a single V gene segment were excluded. In an earlier analysis of a few hundred of the donors, V segments were called functional above 56.7% productive rearrangements and were called segregating when the between-donor standard deviation exceeded 5%. To diagnose cytomegalovirus status from the catalog of TCR beta chain sequences, a statistical classification framework was built. In a later analysis, V and J genes were assigned by comparing TCR nucleotide sequences against IMGT/GENE-DB human TR gene sequences. In a later analysis, CDR3 sequences and most-parsimonious VDJ recombination scenarios were assigned using the TCRdist pipeline. In a later analysis, each TCR beta chain was defined by its CDR3 amino acid sequence together with its V-gene family, and reads lacking a unique V-gene family were excluded. As a way to deal with suspected cross-contamination and a sequencing artifact, a later analysis dropped more than 500 nucleotide sequences that were highly shared and had low generation probability. A later analysis calculated a clonal expansion index for each public chain from normalized within-repertoire ranks of inferred template counts. In a later analysis, generation probabilities were computed using a VDJ recombination model fitted to out-of-frame rearrangements, and the results were checked against IGoR. Hypergeometric tests were used in a later analysis to score TCR-TCR, TCR-HLA and TCR-CMV co-occurrence, with a repertoire-size bias correction applied to the TCR pairs. False discovery rates were estimated in a later analysis by permuting HLA or CMV assignments 20 times. In a later analysis, co-occurring TCRs were grouped with DBSCAN, and TCRdist sequence similarity was added when clustering was performed within HLA-allele-positive subsets. For co-occurrence clustering, repertoires with fewer than 30,000 or more than 120,000 public chains were excluded, along with five or six repertoires with anomalous nucleotide sharing. Here the immuneACCESS table is served through TCRdb, limited to in-frame sequences with V and J called. Missing clones are a known gap in these copies; in checked studies unresolved V genes cover under half, and the rest lacks a known reason. That table gives V, J and clone size, and the DNA gave D and trimming. Counted in this sample were under 150,000 clones; around 9% of them appeared once. Of the sample, 6.5% to 8.5% falls within the top ten clones.

The cysteine opens and the phenylalanine closes a CDR3 of 13 amino acids. The sequence is cut down to CDR3 DNA, 39 bases in frame from base 1. CDR1 is given as SQVTM and CDR2 as ANQGSEA, both from the germline V gene. Trimming at the junction amounts to 3 bases on V and 6 bases on J, and the germline ends lie 12 bases apart. The research as a whole found: Because some donors lacked HLA typing at each locus, the association tests relied only on the typed subset. A further reported finding was that TCR beta sequences accurately predicted the HLA-A and HLA-B alleles for most subjects in the first cohort. According to a later genetic analysis, donors in an Asian-associated ancestry cluster had fewer N-insertions in productive TCRs than the approximately 630-donor mean. In a later analysis, the rate of TCR association differed among HLA loci, with DRB1 alleles having the most associated TCRs and HLA-C alleles having the fewest. The cohort was sequenced for TCR beta chains only, and without alpha or paired-chain data the features that could be detected were limited. The presence/absence analyses assumed that sequencing depth was roughly uniform across donors, and that assumption may not be true. Most TCR sequences were observed very rarely across donors, whereas some public TCRs were present in many individuals. Because counts were too low, seventeen rarely observed V segments, including chromosome 9 orphons, were left out of the earlier analysis of about 620 of the donors. Several of the top co-occurrence clusters appeared to be linked to parvovirus B19, influenza, CMV and Epstein-Barr virus, according to a later analysis. The authors suggested that the approach could potentially be extended to other disease states and immunological phenotypes. The 87-base-pair reads could not distinguish some IMGT-functional V segments, including TRBV6-2 and TRBV6-3, so those segments were excluded. According to a later analysis, most CMV-associated TCR beta chains appeared to be HLA-restricted, and the HLA associations seemed to be driven largely by CMV exposure. The study gave a list of under 200 TCR beta chains associated with cytomegalovirus. A later analysis associated 15,000 to 20,000 TCR beta sequences with specific HLA alleles at a false discovery rate of 0.05. The only immune exposure information available for the cohort was CMV serostatus. In a later analysis, HLA-associated TCR beta chains showed more clonal expansion and lower generation probabilities than non-associated chains that were equally common. A cluster of highly shared sequence variants was judged likely to represent a technical artifact of the sequencing pipeline. When HLA alleles, especially DR and DQ, strongly co-occurred, attributing TCR associations to individual alleles was difficult. Linkage disequilibrium might explain the correlated functional status among segregating V segments, but an unknown experimental factor could not be ruled out. In a later genetic analysis, a missense DCLRE1C variant was associated with V-gene and J-gene trimming of TCR beta chains, and the association was replicated in an independent cohort. Broadly in line with IMGT annotations, most TCR beta V segments showed up in productive rearrangements about 87% or about 30% of the time in an earlier analysis of approximately 640 of the donors. In both the original and validation cohorts, the classifier was reported to diagnose cytomegalovirus status with high specificity and sensitivity. In vitro tests confirmed that three of the cytomegalovirus-associated TCR beta chains recognize cytomegalovirus antigens.

In total, around 600 healthy bone marrow donors made up the cohort. At the time of sampling, every cohort member was nominally healthy, though immune exposures that went unrecorded were likely present. The donor tested CMV seropositive and was one of the 289 seropositive cohort members. Every donor gave a peripheral blood sample, and the peripheral blood mononuclear cells from that sample were used for TCR beta sequencing. Genomic DNA was extracted from the blood cell samples with the Qiagen DNeasy Blood Extraction Kit. A few counts support this clone. Its antigen has not been determined. Within one base of it there is no much larger clone, and no base qualities were kept.

Here the chain combines TRBV29-1 and TRBJ2-1, with the identity of the D gene unclear. This sequence was found in a woman aged 40-49 years in good health and CMV-seropositive. The sequenced sample was PBMCs. Here is the DNA: TGCAGCGTTGAGGCGGTAGGCCCCAATGAGCAGTTCTTC. Translated, it reads CSVEAVGPNEQFF.